This TCR beta chain stems from a study of T-cell memory formation after mild COVID-19. For the study at large: Clustering of TCRs was largely donor specific. Overall study results and limits: Among CD4+ contracting clones, most were CM and EM, and CD8+ ones EMRA.

5'RACE primed at constant segments yielded TCR alpha and TCR beta cDNA libraries bearing sample barcodes and UMIs. TCRdb itself ran the 5' RACE reads through MiXCR, one entry per CDR3 protein. This sample has about 270,000 distinct CDR3 sequences, with just over 15% found just once. Turning to this clonotype: Its antigen is undetermined.

Between the trimmed V and J ends, which lost 2 bases and 3 bases, there was a span of 18 bases. This CDR3 has 16 amino acids. Looked up from germline, CDR1 is SGHKS and CDR2 is YYEKEE (reference sequence). The specimen was PBMCs or a T cell subset sorted from them (not recorded which). The rearrangement joins TRBV5-5 to TRBJ2-7; D is unclear. The receptor was isolated from an adult woman who had mild COVID-19 (a few samples of this study predate the infection). Cell type and time point are not known. The CDR3 here is CASSFRPRPTNYEQYF. The CDR3 DNA reads TGTGCCAGCAGCTTCAGGCCCCGCCCGACAAACTACGAGCAGTACTTC.